These 23 T cell receptor beta chains share one sample of origin, sequenced in a study of OX40 agonist ivuxolimab in advanced cancers. Only in-frame clones appear in the TCRdb table, and some are missing; sequencing was by immunoSEQ multiplex PCR. The data contain over 8,500 clones, around nine tenths of them singletons. Source: CD4+ or CD8+ T cells sorted from blood, taken in a trial of the OX40 agonist ivuxolimab. Receptors were obtained from an adult with an advanced solid tumor such as melanoma, head and neck, liver or kidney cancer.

This chain links TRBV18 with TRBJ2-1, with 8 bases matching TRBD2. The CDR3 is 14 amino acids. Germline values: CDR1 KGHSH, CDR2 LQKENI. Losses at the gene ends were 4 bases for V and 8 bases for J; bases not matched to a gene: 7. CDR3 loop: CASSLSGGFHEQFF. In DNA, the CDR3 is TGTGCCAGCTCACTGTCGGGAGGGTTCCATGAGCAGTTCTTC. Variable domain in full (rest from reference TRBV18 and TRBJ2-1): NAGVMQNPRHLVRRRGQEARLRCSPMKGHSHVYWYRQLPEEGLKFMVYLQKENIIDESGMPKERFSAEFPKEGPSILRIQQVVRGDSAAYFCASSLSGGFHEQFFGPGTRLTVL.

The V gene is TRBV19, the J gene TRBJ2-7; the D gene is possibly TRBD1 (6 bases). The CDR3 loop spans 13 amino acids. Per the germline V gene, CDR1 is LNHDA and CDR2 is SQIVND (reference sequence). Trimming took off 3 bases at V and 6 bases at J, with 12 bases between the two ends. For the CDR3, the DNA is TGTGCCAGTAGTATCTACCAGGGGCTCGAGCAGTACTTC. Amino acids: CASSIYQGLEQYF.

The rearrangement uses TRBV30 and TRBJ1-3; maybe TRBD1 (5 bases). The V end was cut by 0 bases, the J end by 4 bases, with 19 bases between. CDR1 and CDR2 from the germline V gene are GTSNPN and SVGIG (reference sequence). This CDR3 contains 17 residues. The CDR3 here is CAWSVMGGLPWGNTIYF. Written as DNA, the CDR3 is TGTGCCTGGAGTGTAATGGGGGGTTTGCCCTGGGGAAACACCATATATTTT.

This chain joins TRBV28 and TRBJ2-1; D possibly uses TRBD1 or TRBD2 (8 bases each). The CDR3 runs to 18 residues. V was clipped by 3 bases and J by 0 bases, with 18 bases between them. Germline assignment: CDR1 MDHEN and CDR2 SYDVKM. The chain's CDR3 is CASSFPRTGTSSYNEQFF. CDR3 coding DNA: TGTGCCAGCAGTTTCCCAAGGACAGGGACTAGCTCCTACAATGAGCAGTTCTTC.

The CDR3, as DNA: TGTGCCAGCAGTTTATCTGGTTCCGAGCAGTACTTC. As protein: CASSLSGSEQYF. The genes are TRBV28 and TRBJ2-7; unclear D gene. The germline CDR1 and CDR2 sequences are MDHEN and SYDVKM. The CDR3 sequence is 12 residues long. Trimming removed 1 base at V and 6 bases at J, with 7 bases between. The entire variable domain, with the rest obtained from reference TRBV28 and TRBJ2-7, is as follows: DVKVTQSSRYLVKRTGEKVFLECVQDMDHENMFWYRQDPGLGLRLIYFSYDVKMKEKGDIPEGYSVSREKKERFSLILESASTNQTSMYLCASSLSGSEQYFGPGTRLTVT.

The chain is built from TRBV7-9 and TRBJ2-5, with 10 bases identical to TRBD1. The CDR3 extends over 17 amino acids. Looked up from germline, CDR1 is SEHNR and CDR2 is FQNEAQ (reference sequence). Germline trimming cut 5 bases from V and 5 bases from J; bases unmatched to any gene: 14. CDR3 sequence (DNA): TGTGCCAGCAGCCGAGCAGTCGACAGGGGGCGTGGGGAGACCCAGTACTTC. Protein: CASSRAVDRGRGETQYF.

This rearrangement joins TRBV27 to TRBJ1-1, with D uncertain. The CDR3 loop spans 14 amino acids. V was clipped by 6 bases and J by 1 base, with 12 bases between them. Germline CDR1 MNHEY, CDR2 SMNVEV (reference sequence). DNA of the CDR3: TGTGCCAGCAGATTTGACACCCCGAACACTGAAGCTTTCTTT. Translated: CASRFDTPNTEAFF.

The chain has TRBV13 and TRBJ2-1, with a weak D call TRBD1 (6 bases). The CDR3 has 14 amino acids. The V end was cut by 5 bases, the J end by 7 bases, with 15 bases between. Germline CDR1 is PRHDT and CDR2 is FYEKMQ (reference sequence). The chain's CDR3 is CASSLGTNGNEQFF. Written as DNA, the CDR3 is TGTGCCAGCAGCCTGGGGACAAATGGAAATGAGCAGTTCTTC.

This clone appeared once. The chain recombines TRBV5-6 with TRBJ2-7; 7 bases align to TRBD1. The CDR3 contains 14 residues. J lost 1 base, V lost 4 bases, and 5 bases had no gene match. Germline CDR1 is SGHDT and CDR2 is YYEEEE. CDR3 sequence reads: CASSPGQISYEQYF. The CDR3 nucleotides read TGTGCCAGCAGCCCGGGACAGATTTCCTACGAGCAGTACTTC.

This chain joins TRBV27 and TRBJ2-5; 8 nucleotides match TRBD1. V lost 6 bases and J lost 4; bases outside the gene matches: 7. From germline, CDR1 is MNHEY and CDR2 SMNVEV (reference sequence). There are 14 residues in the CDR3. Here the CDR3 DNA reads TGTGCCAGCAGCCTAGGACAGGGCGGAGAGACCCAGTACTTC. As protein: CASSLGQGGETQYF.

The chain is built from TRBV30 and TRBJ1-5; D possibly corresponds to TRBD1 (5 bases). V shed 0 bases and J shed 2 bases, with 11 bases lying between them. This CDR3 comprises 15 residues. CDR1 is GTSNPN and CDR2 is SVGIG in the germline V gene (reference sequence). In DNA form, the CDR3 reads TGTGCCTGGAGTGTGAGGGGTAGGGGCAATCAGCCCCAGCATTTT. It is translated as CAWSVRGRGNQPQHF.

The chain employs TRBV4-1 and TRBJ2-7; tentative D call: TRBD2 (6 bases). Per germline, CDR1 MGHRA and CDR2 YSYEKL. Trimming cost V 6 bases and J 6 bases, with 15 bases left between them. The CDR3 spans 13 residues. Here the CDR3 DNA reads TGCGCCAGCAGGTTAGCGGAGGACCTCGAGCAGTACTTC. Translated, it gives CASRLAEDLEQYF.

This chain connects TRBV6-4 to TRBJ2-1; 7 nucleotides align to TRBD2. The germline V gene has CDR1 MRHNA and CDR2 SNTAGT. This CDR3 has 15 residues. Trimming removed 2 bases from V and 2 bases from J; junction bases left unmatched: 3. The CDR3 reads CASSDGREPYNEQFF. In DNA form, the CDR3 reads TGTGCCAGCAGTGACGGGAGGGAGCCCTACAATGAGCAGTTCTTC.

This chain links TRBV2 with TRBJ1-1; no firm D call. V lost 7 bases to trimming and J lost 1 base, with 13 bases between them. CDR3 length: 14 residues. Germline lookup yields CDR1 SNHLY and CDR2 FYNNEI. CDR3 residues: CASTKETTNTEAFF. The CDR3 nucleotides are TGTGCCAGCACCAAGGAAACAACGAACACTGAAGCTTTCTTT.

The rearrangement uses TRBV7-8 and TRBJ2-7, with a possible D match to TRBD2 (5 bases). Trimming cost V 4 bases and J 1 base, with 14 bases left between them. The CDR3 is 15 residues long. The germline V gene encodes CDR1 SGHVS and CDR2 FQNEAQ. CDR3 sequence: CASSSLGEPSYEQYF. The CDR3 DNA follows: TGTGCCAGCAGCTCCCTGGGAGAACCGTCCTACGAGCAGTACTTC. The full variable domain, rest sourced from reference TRBV7-8 and TRBJ2-7, is GAGVSQSPRYKVAKRGQDVALRCDPISGHVSLFWYQQALGQGPEFLTYFQNEAQLDKSGLPSDRFFAERPEGSVSTLKIQRTQQEDSAVYLCASSSLGEPSYEQYFGPGTRLTVT.

This rearrangement joins TRBV28 to TRBJ2-1, with a possible D match to TRBD1 (6 bases). The CDR3 is 15 amino acids. V lost 6 bases and J 0 bases, leaving 12 bases between the germline ends. In germline, CDR1 is MDHEN, CDR2 SYDVKM. The chain's CDR3 is CASRNTGSSYNEQFF. Written as DNA, the CDR3 is TGTGCCAGCAGGAATACAGGGAGCTCCTACAATGAGCAGTTCTTC.

V gene TRBV6-1 combines with J gene TRBJ2-1; perhaps TRBD1 as D (5 bases). The CDR3 loop spans 17 amino acids. CDR1 is MNHNS, CDR2 SASEGT, per germline. Between the trimmed V and J ends, which lost 1 base and 12 bases, there was a span of 25 bases. As DNA, the CDR3 is TGTGCCAGCAGTGAAGGGGGCAGACAGTTCGGGTTAATCAGGCAGTTCTTC. Its translation: CASSEGGRQFGLIRQFF.

This chain joins TRBV2 and TRBJ1-1; D unclear. Germline-derived CDR1 and CDR2 are SNHLY and FYNNEI. Trimming removed 7 bases from V and 3 bases from J, with 9 bases in between. The CDR3 consists of 12 residues. CDR3 amino acids: CASTEEDTEAFF. CDR3 in DNA: TGTGCCAGCACTGAGGAGGACACTGAAGCTTTCTTT.

The chain has TRBV2 and TRBJ2-7; the D is unclear. V gave up 4 bases and J gave up 1 base, with 2 bases separating them. CDR1 SNHLY and CDR2 FYNNEI come from the germline V gene. The length of the CDR3 is 11 residues. The CDR3 region has the DNA TGTGCCAGCAGTGTATCCTACGAGCAGTACTTC. This translates into CASSVSYEQYF.

The chain carries TRBV5-8 and TRBJ1-3; a possible D gene is TRBD1 (5 bases). The germline V gene encodes CDR1 SGHTS and CDR2 YDEGEE. The CDR3 extends over 15 amino acids. V lost 1 base to trimming and J lost 5 bases, with 13 bases between them. CDR3 coding DNA: TGTGCCAGCAGCTTGAAAATAGAGGGACGAAACACCATATATTTT. Residues: CASSLKIEGRNTIYF.

The chain recombines TRBV7-2 with TRBJ2-7; 9 bases line up with TRBD2. Trimming took 4 bases from V and 1 from J; bases not matched to a gene: 8. CDR1 and CDR2 from the germline V gene are SGHTA and FQGNSA. The length of the CDR3 is 16 residues. This chain's CDR3 is CASSSPRTSASYEQYF. CDR3 in DNA: TGTGCCAGCAGCTCGCCCCGGACTAGCGCATCCTACGAGCAGTACTTC. The variable domain in full, with the rest retrieved from reference TRBV7-2 and TRBJ2-7, is GAGVSQSPSNKVTEKGKDVELRCDPISGHTALYWYRQSLGQGLEFLIYFQGNSAPDKSGLPSDRFSAERTGGSVSTLTIQRTQQEDSAVYLCASSSPRTSASYEQYFGPGTRLTVT.

The J gene is TRBJ2-2, the V gene TRBV7-9; TRBD2 matches 10 bases. V dropped 8 bases and J dropped 1; count of bases not matched to a gene: 4. This CDR3 is 15 amino acids long. From germline, CDR1 is SEHNR and CDR2 FQNEAQ (reference sequence). CDR3 residues: CASPTSGVNTGELFF. For the CDR3, the DNA is TGTGCCAGCCCAACTAGCGGGGTGAACACCGGGGAGCTGTTTTTT.

The chain recombines TRBV4-2 with TRBJ2-3; the match to TRBD2 covers 7 bases. Germline assignment: CDR1 LGHNA and CDR2 YNFKEQ. CDR3 length: 17 amino acids. Trimming took 0 bases from V and 0 from J; bases not matched to a gene: 6. The CDR3 DNA reads as TGTGCCAGCAGCCAAGATAATAGCGGGCCTAGCACAGATACGCAGTATTTT. It codes for CASSQDNSGPSTDTQYF.